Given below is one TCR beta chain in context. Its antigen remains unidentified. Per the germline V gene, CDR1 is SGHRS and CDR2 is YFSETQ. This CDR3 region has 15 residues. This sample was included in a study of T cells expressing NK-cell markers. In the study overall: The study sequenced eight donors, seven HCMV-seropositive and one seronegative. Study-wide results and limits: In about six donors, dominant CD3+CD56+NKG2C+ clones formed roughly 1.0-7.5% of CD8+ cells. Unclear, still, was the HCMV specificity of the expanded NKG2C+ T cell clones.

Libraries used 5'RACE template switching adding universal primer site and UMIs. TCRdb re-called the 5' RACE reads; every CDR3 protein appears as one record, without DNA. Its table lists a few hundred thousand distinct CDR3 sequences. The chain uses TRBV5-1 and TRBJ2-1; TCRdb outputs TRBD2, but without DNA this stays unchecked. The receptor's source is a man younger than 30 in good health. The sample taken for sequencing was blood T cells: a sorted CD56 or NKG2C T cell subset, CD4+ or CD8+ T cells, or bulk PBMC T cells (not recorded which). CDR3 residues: CASSKRATAYNEQFF. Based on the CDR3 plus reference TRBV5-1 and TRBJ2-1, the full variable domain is KAGVTQTPRYLIKTRGQQVTLSCSPISGHRSVSWYQQTPGQGLQFLFEYFSETQRNKGNFPGRFSGRQFSNSRSEMNVSTLELGDSALYLCASSKRATAYNEQFFGPGTRLTVL.